The rows below give T cell receptor beta chains drawn from one sample of a study of CD8 T cells in ankylosing spondylitis. TCRdb redid the calling of the 5' RACE reads with MiXCR, one entry per CDR3 protein. The sample includes under 200,000 distinct CDR3 sequences, under 14% seen only once; the top ten take about 27%. Sequencing was carried out using blood, either unsorted or a sorted T cell fraction (not recorded which). These TCRs come from a male donor with ankylosing spondylitis or in good health (not recorded which). Each CDR3 is given with its conserved first and last residue. D genes are given only for firm matches. Clone sizes are given selectively: once, few, many, or a class where the clone is expanded.

v_gene,abundance,d_gene,j_gene,CDR3nt,CDR3aa
TRBV7-2,many,-,TRBJ2-7,TGTGCCAGCAGCCACGGCTCCTACGAGCAGTACTTC,CASSHGSYEQYF
TRBV2,many,-,TRBJ2-5,TGTGCCAGCAACCTGGCTAGCTTGAAAGAGACCCAGTACTTC,CASNLASLKETQYF
TRBV12-3/TRBV12-4,many,-,TRBJ1-2,TGTGCCAGCAGCACAACGGGACTGCCCTATGGCTACACCTTC,CASSTTGLPYGYTF
TRBV20-1,-,TRBD1,TRBJ2-1,TGCAGTGCTAGGTCGGGACAGGGGGCAAGAAGTGAGCAGTTCTTC,CSARSGQGARSEQFF
TRBV7-9,-,TRBD2,TRBJ2-1,TGTGCCAGCAGCTGGGGACTAGCGGGAAAGTACAATGAGCAGTTCTTC,CASSWGLAGKYNEQFF
TRBV11-1,many,TRBD2,TRBJ2-3,TGTGCCAGCAGCTCCGGACTAGCGGGAGCTGGAGATACGCAGTATTTT,CASSSGLAGAGDTQYF
TRBV5-1,-,TRBD1,TRBJ1-4,TGCGCCAGCAGCTTGGGACAGGGGTCTTATGAAAAACTGTTTTTT,CASSLGQGSYEKLFF
TRBV12-3/TRBV12-4,many,-,TRBJ1-2,TGTGCCAGCAGTTGGGGAGGAGTGGGCTACACCTTC,CASSWGGVGYTF
TRBV27,many,TRBD1,TRBJ1-4,TGTGCCAGCAGTTCCGGGACAGGGTTGACTAATGAAAAACTGTTTTTT,CASSSGTGLTNEKLFF
TRBV29-1,-,TRBD1,TRBJ1-5,TGCAGCGTTGGTGGCAGGGGGTCGGGTCAGCCCCAGCATTTT,CSVGGRGSGQPQHF
TRBV20-1,many,TRBD2,TRBJ2-3,TGCAGTGCTAGAGCGTTAGGGAGGGACACAGATACGCAGTATTTT,CSARALGRDTDTQYF
TRBV10-2,many,-,TRBJ2-7,TGCGCCAGCAGTGATAACAGTGCGGAAGAGCAGTACTTC,CASSDNSAEEQYF
TRBV5-6,many,-,TRBJ2-3,TGTGCCAGCAGCTTGCGAGGGGTTTCCACAGATACGCAGTATTTT,CASSLRGVSTDTQYF
TRBV5-1,many,-,TRBJ1-1,TGCGCCAGCAGCTTTTACAGCATGAACACTGAAGCTTTCTTT,CASSFYSMNTEAFF
TRBV20-1,many,-,TRBJ1-5,TGCAGTGCTAACTCTGTTCTTCAGCCCCAGCATTTT,CSANSVLQPQHF
TRBV9,many,TRBD1,TRBJ1-6,TGTGCCAGCAGCGTAGAGGCAGGGGGGCAATCACCCCTCCACTTT,CASSVEAGGQSPLHF
TRBV7-8,-,-,TRBJ1-1,TGTGCCAGCAGCCCAGGGACCTTATCGGGAGCTTTCTTT,CASSPGTLSGAFF
TRBV7-9,-,-,TRBJ2-5,TGTGCCAGCAGCTTAAGGACAGTTACCGAGACCCAGTACTTC,CASSLRTVTETQYF
TRBV20-1,many,TRBD2,TRBJ2-5,TGCAGTGCTAGAGATTTAAGCGGGGGAAAGACCCAGTACTTC,CSARDLSGGKTQYF
TRBV11-2,few,-,TRBJ2-4,TGTGCCAGCAGCTCCCGGTGGCAGGGTGCCAAAAACATTCAGTACTTC,CASSSRWQGAKNIQYF
TRBV7-2,few,-,TRBJ2-7,TGTGCCAGCAGCTTATCAGTTGGGGGAGCTTACTACGAGCAGTACTTC,CASSLSVGGAYYEQYF
TRBV12-3/TRBV12-4,many,-,TRBJ1-4,TGTGCCAGCAGTTTAAGAAGCCTTGCAACTAATGAAAAACTGTTTTTT,CASSLRSLATNEKLFF
TRBV5-1,-,TRBD2,TRBJ2-7,TGCGCCAGCAGCTTCGGCGGGGGATACTACGAGCAGTACTTC,CASSFGGGYYEQYF
TRBV12-3/TRBV12-4,many,-,TRBJ2-2,TGTGCCAGCAGGATCCTAACTAGCTCCGGGGAGCTGTTTTTT,CASRILTSSGELFF
TRBV4-1,many,-,TRBJ1-5,TGCGCCAGCAGCCAAGATCCCTTCGATAGCAATCAGCCCCAGCATTTT,CASSQDPFDSNQPQHF